Below are 26 T cell receptor beta chains sequenced from a single sample in a study of vaccination effects on CD4 cells after COVID-19. Only in-frame clones appear in the TCRdb table, and some are missing; sequencing was by immunoSEQ multiplex PCR. The sample has 20,000 to 25,000 clones, 70% to 85% seen once. Viral peptide pools were used in the ViraFEST assay to expand antigen-specific CD4+ T cells, and sequencing came afterward. Researchers isolated CD4+ T cells once approximately eleven days of culture had elapsed. This person's SARS-CoV-2 infection, confirmed by PCR, occurred between March and December 2020. For these receptors, no antigen is known. The sequences come from CD4+ T cells from PBMCs cultured with a peptide pool, collected before COVID-19 vaccination. The receptors were gathered from a human donor who had a prior SARS-CoV-2 infection.

The V and J genes are TRBV7-3 and TRBJ2-2; D ambiguous. The germline V gene has CDR1 SGHTA and CDR2 FQGTGA. The CDR3 runs to 14 residues. V was shortened by 5 bases and J by 3 bases, with 10 bases between the two germline ends. CDR3 residues: CASSLHLDTGELFF. Written as DNA, the CDR3 is TGTGCCAGCAGCCTCCACCTGGACACCGGGGAGCTGTTTTTT.

This chain connects TRBV27 to TRBJ1-6; 7 bases agree with TRBD1. The CDR3 sequence is 18 residues long. V lost 4 bases and J lost 7; bases outside the gene matches: 16. The V gene's germline CDR1 is MNHEY and CDR2 SMNVEV (reference sequence). The CDR3 DNA reads TGTGCCAGCAGTTCCCTCTTACCTCCGGGGACAGAGAATTCACCCCTCCACTTT. This sequence encodes CASSSLLPPGTENSPLHF.

The rearrangement links TRBV2 to TRBJ2-2; D unresolved. Germline CDR1 SNHLY, CDR2 FYNNEI. This CDR3 is built from 14 residues. The ends were cut back, 5 bases at V and 2 bases at J, with 9 bases in the middle. The CDR3 DNA reads as TGTGCCAGCAGTTTAGTCCTCAACACCGGGGAGCTGTTTTTT. It is translated as CASSLVLNTGELFF.

The rearrangement links TRBV18 to TRBJ2-3; 10 bases align to TRBD1. The germline CDR1 and CDR2 sequences are KGHSH and LQKENI. The CDR3 extends over 14 amino acids. The V segment lost 6 bases and the J segment 6 bases; nucleotides outside the gene matches: 6. The CDR3 nucleotides are TGTGCCAGCTCCCGACAGGGGGCGCTGGATACGCAGTATTTT. Amino acids: CASSRQGALDTQYF. Full variable domain (remainder filled in from reference TRBV18 and TRBJ2-3): NAGVMQNPRHLVRRRGQEARLRCSPMKGHSHVYWYRQLPEEGLKFMVYLQKENIIDESGMPKERFSAEFPKEGPSILRIQQVVRGDSAAYFCASSRQGALDTQYFGPGTRLTVL.

This clone turned up a few times. The genes are TRBV5-4 and TRBJ2-7; possibly TRBD1 for D (8 bases). V was shortened by 4 bases and J by 0 bases, with 17 bases between the two germline ends. Germline values: CDR1 SGHNT, CDR2 YYREEE (reference sequence). The CDR3 totals 16 residues. CDR3 nucleotides: TGTGCCAGCAGCCGCGGACAGGGCGGGAGCTCCTACGAGCAGTACTTC. Translating it yields CASSRGQGGSSYEQYF. Based on the CDR3 plus reference TRBV5-4 and TRBJ2-7, the full variable domain is ETGVTQSPTHLIKTRGQQVTLRCSSQSGHNTVSWYQQALGQGPQFIFQYYREEENGRGNFPPRFSGLQFPNYSSELNVNALELDDSALYLCASSRGQGGSSYEQYFGPGTRLTVT.

The gene calls are TRBV4-3 and TRBJ1-3; the D gene is possibly TRBD1 (5 bases). Between the trimmed V and J ends, which lost 0 bases and 4 bases, there was a span of 10 bases. The CDR3 totals 15 residues. The germline V gene encodes CDR1 LGHNA and CDR2 YSLEER. The CDR3 sequence is CASSQDWGVGNTIYF. The CDR3 nucleotides read TGCGCCAGCAGCCAAGATTGGGGGGTAGGAAACACCATATATTTT.

This chain links TRBV12-3 or TRBV12-4 with TRBJ1-2; D remains ambiguous. V shed 6 bases and J shed 3 bases, with 11 bases lying between them. The CDR3 is 13 residues long. In nucleotides, the CDR3 is TGTGCCAGCAGCTCCGGACCGTACTATGGCTACACCTTC. Protein sequence: CASSSGPYYGYTF.

The chain couples TRBV10-2 to TRBJ2-2; 9 nucleotides line up with TRBD2. The junction had 2 bases not matched to a gene; V was cut back by 8 bases and J by 1 base. This CDR3 spans 14 amino acids. Germline loops: CDR1 WSHSY, CDR2 SAAADI. The CDR3: CASRTSVNTGELFF. DNA of the CDR3: TGCGCCAGCCGGACTAGCGTGAACACCGGGGAGCTGTTTTTT.

The chain uses TRBV21-1 and TRBJ2-7; the listed D gene, TRBD1, was not tested against the DNA. TRBV21-1 corresponds to a pseudogene. The CDR3 has 14 amino acids. The CDR3 nucleotides read TGTGCCAGCAGCAAGGCAGGACAGTTTTGGGAGCAGTACTTC. Its protein product is CASSKAGQFWEQYF.

V gene TRBV5-1 combines with J gene TRBJ2-5, with D perhaps TRBD1 (6 bases). The germline V and J ends were trimmed by 0 bases and 5 bases, with 11 bases remaining between them. There are 14 residues in the CDR3. CDR1 is SGHRS, CDR2 YFSETQ, per germline. The CDR3 DNA is TGCGCCAGCAGCTTGGGCAGGGGCCAGGAGACCCAGTACTTC. Its protein product is CASSLGRGQETQYF. The entire variable domain, with the rest obtained from reference TRBV5-1 and TRBJ2-5, is as follows: KAGVTQTPRYLIKTRGQQVTLSCSPISGHRSVSWYQQTPGQGLQFLFEYFSETQRNKGNFPGRFSGRQFSNSRSEMNVSTLELGDSALYLCASSLGRGQETQYFGPGTRLLVL.

The gene calls are TRBV6-6 and TRBJ2-4; D gene unclear. The CDR3 loop spans 15 amino acids. Per germline, CDR1 MNHNY and CDR2 SVGAGI (reference sequence). V gave up 6 bases and J gave up 7 bases, with 19 bases separating them. The CDR3 reads CASSSTGSPRNIQYF. The CDR3 nucleotides read TGTGCCAGCAGCTCCACCGGGTCCCCAAGGAACATTCAGTACTTC.

The chain combines TRBV12-5 with TRBJ2-5; 9 nucleotides agree with TRBD2. This CDR3 has 16 amino acids. The V gene end was trimmed by 2 bases and the J gene end by 4 bases; junction bases not matched to a gene: 8. The germline gives CDR1 LGHNT, CDR2 FRNRAP. The CDR3 here is CASGLPVAGVIETQYF. As DNA, the CDR3 is TGTGCTAGTGGTTTGCCTGTAGCGGGGGTTATAGAGACCCAGTACTTC.

This clone showed up just once. The chain uses TRBV5-1 and TRBJ2-1, with 9 nucleotides matching TRBD1. The germline V gene has CDR1 SGHRS and CDR2 YFSETQ. The CDR3 extends over 15 amino acids. J was trimmed by 6 bases and V by 0 bases; bases with no gene match: 4. DNA for the CDR3: TGCGCCAGCAGCTTGGGGGACAGGGAGGTCAATGAGCAGTTCTTC. Translated, it gives CASSLGDREVNEQFF.

The chain employs TRBV5-1 and TRBJ2-7; D gene ambiguous. CDR1 is SGHRS, CDR2 YFSETQ, per germline. This CDR3 region has 13 residues. V lost 5 bases and J lost 0, with 9 bases in between. DNA of the CDR3: TGCGCCAGCAGACAGCCCCCCTCCTACGAGCAGTACTTC. It specifies CASRQPPSYEQYF.

The chain combines TRBV5-8 with TRBJ1-2; D perhaps matches TRBD1 (6 bases). The CDR3 runs 16 residues. The germline CDR1 and CDR2 sequences are SGHTS and YDEGEE. V dropped 6 bases and J dropped 3 bases, with 21 bases sitting between them. The DNA of the CDR3 is TGTGCCAGCACTAGACCGGGACAAGGAATCCACTATGGCTACACCTTC. Encoded protein: CASTRPGQGIHYGYTF.

The chain recombines TRBV6-6 with TRBJ2-7; D may be TRBD2 (5 bases). Germline assignment: CDR1 MNHNY and CDR2 SVGAGI (reference sequence). With 8 bases removed from V and 1 base from J, the gap between germline ends came to 15 bases. The CDR3 sequence is 14 residues long. Here the CDR3 DNA reads TGTGCCAGCTCCGACCGGGGTAGTTCCTACGAGCAGTACTTC. Translating gives CASSDRGSSYEQYF.

The V and J genes are TRBV4-2 and TRBJ2-2, with TRBD2 identical over 7 bases. Germline V gene data show CDR1 as LGHNA and CDR2 as YNFKEQ. J lost 0 bases, V lost 1 base, and 2 bases had no gene match. The CDR3 contains 16 residues. This CDR3 reads CASSQGGGSNTGELFF. CDR3 nucleotide sequence: TGTGCCAGCAGCCAAGGGGGGGGGTCGAACACCGGGGAGCTGTTTTTT.

The chain combines TRBV7-2 with TRBJ2-3, with a weak D call TRBD2 (6 bases). V was clipped by 2 bases and J by 0 bases, with 9 bases between them. CDR1 is SGHTA, CDR2 FQGNSA, per germline. The CDR3 sequence is 15 residues long. In DNA, the CDR3 is TGTGCCAGCAGCTTAAAGGGGACTAGCACAGATACGCAGTATTTT. Amino acid sequence: CASSLKGTSTDTQYF.

This clone has more than one count but fewer than ten. The chain combines TRBV13 with TRBJ2-7, with a tentative D call TRBD2 (5 bases). The CDR3 is made up of 16 amino acids. Looked up from germline, CDR1 is PRHDT and CDR2 is FYEKMQ (reference sequence). V gave up 5 bases and J gave up 3 bases, with 20 bases separating them. In DNA, the CDR3 is TGTGCCAGCAGCCGTTATGTAGGCCGGAGCGGCTACGAGCAGTACTTC. Amino acid sequence: CASSRYVGRSGYEQYF.

The chain recombines TRBV29-1 with TRBJ2-2, with D perhaps TRBD1 (6 bases). The germline CDR1 and CDR2 sequences are SQVTM and ANQGSEA. Deletions cut 4 bases from V and 2 bases from J, with 11 bases between. This CDR3 is 14 amino acids long. CDR3 loop: CSVVGASNTGELFF. The CDR3 DNA follows: TGCAGCGTTGTGGGGGCCTCCAACACCGGGGAGCTGTTTTTT.

The V call is TRBV19, the J call TRBJ1-5; D remains ambiguous. Trimming left V 5 bases short and J 4 bases short, with 9 bases between. Per the germline V gene, CDR1 is LNHDA and CDR2 is SQIVND (reference sequence). CDR3 length equals 13 residues. In nucleotides, the CDR3 is TGTGCCAGTAGTTCGACCGAGAATCAGCCCCAGCATTTT. Translation: CASSSTENQPQHF.

This chain uses TRBV2 with TRBJ1-4; D remains ambiguous. The CDR3 runs 10 residues. In germline, CDR1 is SNHLY, CDR2 FYNNEI. V was pared by 4 bases and J by 7 bases, with 1 base between. CDR3 sequence (DNA): TGTGCCAGCAGTGTTGAAAAACTGTTTTTT. It specifies CASSVEKLFF.

The J gene is TRBJ1-2, the V gene TRBV19; 12 bases line up with TRBD1. The ends lost 2 bases at V and 8 bases at J; junction bases unmatched: 12. The germline V gene has CDR1 LNHDA and CDR2 SQIVND (reference sequence). The CDR3 sequence is 17 residues long. In DNA form, the CDR3 reads TGTGCCAGTAGTATAACGGGACAGGGGGCGGAGGTTTTGGGCTACACCTTC. Translation: CASSITGQGAEVLGYTF.

The chain combines TRBV5-1 with TRBJ2-3; D is unclear. The length of the CDR3 is 11 residues. Germline assignment: CDR1 SGHRS and CDR2 YFSETQ. The germline V and J ends were trimmed by 3 bases and 6 bases, with 5 bases remaining between them. The CDR3 coding sequence is TGCGCCAGCAGCTCAGAGGATACGCAGTATTTT. Translation gives CASSSEDTQYF.

This chain connects TRBV2 to TRBJ1-5, with unresolved D. CDR3 length: 13 residues. V was trimmed by 1 base and J by 0 bases, leaving 1 base between them. The germline CDR1 and CDR2 sequences are SNHLY and FYNNEI. The CDR3 nucleotides read TGTGCCAGCAGTGAAGTTAGCAATCAGCCCCAGCATTTT. As protein: CASSEVSNQPQHF.

The chain combines TRBV28 with TRBJ1-4; D unclear. The CDR3 has 12 amino acids. Germline V lookup: CDR1 MDHEN, CDR2 SYDVKM. V gave up 9 bases and J gave up 8 bases, with 13 bases separating them. DNA of the CDR3: TGTGCCAGTAAAACCTTAGGGGAAAAACTGTTTTTT. Translation: CASKTLGEKLFF.